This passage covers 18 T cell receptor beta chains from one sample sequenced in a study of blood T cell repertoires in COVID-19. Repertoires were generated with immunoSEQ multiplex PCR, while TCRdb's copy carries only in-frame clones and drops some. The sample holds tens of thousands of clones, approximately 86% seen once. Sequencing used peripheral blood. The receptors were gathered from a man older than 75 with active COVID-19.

The CDR3 region is CAISESALAGGYNEQFF. As DNA, the CDR3 is TGTGCCATCAGTGAGTCGGCGCTAGCGGGGGGCTACAATGAGCAGTTCTTC. V and J are TRBV10-3 and TRBJ2-1, with 11 bases fitting TRBD2. From germline, CDR1 is ENHRY and CDR2 SYGVKD. V gave up 0 bases and J gave up 3 bases; unmatched junction bases: 4. This CDR3 is 17 amino acids long.

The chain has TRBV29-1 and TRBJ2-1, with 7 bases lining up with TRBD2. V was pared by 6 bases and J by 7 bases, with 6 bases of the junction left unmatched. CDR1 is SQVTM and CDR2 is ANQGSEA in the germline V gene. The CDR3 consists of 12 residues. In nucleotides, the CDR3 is TGCAGCGTGGGCGGGGGAGGGAATGAGCAGTTCTTC. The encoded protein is CSVGGGGNEQFF.

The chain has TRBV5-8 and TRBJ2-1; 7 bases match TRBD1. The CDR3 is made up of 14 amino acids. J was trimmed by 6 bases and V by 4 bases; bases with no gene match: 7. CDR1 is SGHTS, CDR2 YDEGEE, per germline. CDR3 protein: CASSAGQVGNEQFF. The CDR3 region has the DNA TGTGCCAGCAGCGCCGGACAGGTGGGCAATGAGCAGTTCTTC.

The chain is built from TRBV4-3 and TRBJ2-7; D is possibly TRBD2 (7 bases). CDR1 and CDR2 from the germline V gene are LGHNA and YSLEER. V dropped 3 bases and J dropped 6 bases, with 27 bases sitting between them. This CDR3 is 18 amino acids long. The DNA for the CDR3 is TGCGCCAGCAGCCAGGGAGGGGGTATGGACAGAAATGCTGGCGAGCAGTACTTC. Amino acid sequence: CASSQGGGMDRNAGEQYF.

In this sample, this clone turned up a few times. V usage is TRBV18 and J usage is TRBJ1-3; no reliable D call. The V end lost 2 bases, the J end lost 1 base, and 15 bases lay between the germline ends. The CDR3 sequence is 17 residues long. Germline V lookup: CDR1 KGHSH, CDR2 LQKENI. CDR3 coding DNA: TGTGCCAGCTCACCAACTTACCGAGCGGGATCTGGAAACACCATATATTTT. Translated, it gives CASSPTYRAGSGNTIYF.

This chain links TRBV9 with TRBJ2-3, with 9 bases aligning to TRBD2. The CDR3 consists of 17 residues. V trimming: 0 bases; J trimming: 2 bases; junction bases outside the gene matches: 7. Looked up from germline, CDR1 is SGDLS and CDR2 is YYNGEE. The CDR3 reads CASSVGFSGRTTDTQYF. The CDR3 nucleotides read TGTGCCAGCAGCGTAGGGTTTAGCGGGAGAACCACAGATACGCAGTATTTT.

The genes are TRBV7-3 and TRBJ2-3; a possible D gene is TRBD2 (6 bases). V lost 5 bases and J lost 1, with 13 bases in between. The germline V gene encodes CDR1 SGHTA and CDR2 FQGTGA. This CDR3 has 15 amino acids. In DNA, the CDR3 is TGTGCCAGCAGCCCGGGGGAGCAGCGCACAGATACGCAGTATTTT. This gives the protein CASSPGEQRTDTQYF.

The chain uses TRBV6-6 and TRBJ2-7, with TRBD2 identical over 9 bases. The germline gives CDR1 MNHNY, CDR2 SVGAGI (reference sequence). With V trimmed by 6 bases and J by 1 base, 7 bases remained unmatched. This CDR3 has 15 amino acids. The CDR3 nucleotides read TGTGCCAGCAGCTCAGGGACTAGCACTTCCTACGAGCAGTACTTC. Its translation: CASSSGTSTSYEQYF.

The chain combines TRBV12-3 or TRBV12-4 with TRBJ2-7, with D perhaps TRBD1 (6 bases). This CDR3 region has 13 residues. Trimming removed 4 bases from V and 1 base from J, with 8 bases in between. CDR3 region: CASSSDRSYEQYF. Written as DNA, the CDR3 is TGTGCCAGCAGTTCGGACAGATCCTACGAGCAGTACTTC.

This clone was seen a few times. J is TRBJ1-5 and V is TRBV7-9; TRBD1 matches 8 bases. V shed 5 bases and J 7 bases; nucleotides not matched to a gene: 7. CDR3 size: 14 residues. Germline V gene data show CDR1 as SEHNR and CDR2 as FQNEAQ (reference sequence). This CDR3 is CASSRGQGEQPQHF. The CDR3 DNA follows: TGTGCCAGCAGCCGAGGACAGGGCGAACAGCCCCAGCATTTT.

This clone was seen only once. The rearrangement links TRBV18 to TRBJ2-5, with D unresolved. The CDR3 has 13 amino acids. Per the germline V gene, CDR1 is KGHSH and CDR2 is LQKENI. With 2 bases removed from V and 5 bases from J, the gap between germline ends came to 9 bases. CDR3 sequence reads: CASSPVLTETQYF. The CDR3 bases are TGTGCCAGCTCACCAGTTCTAACGGAGACCCAGTACTTC.

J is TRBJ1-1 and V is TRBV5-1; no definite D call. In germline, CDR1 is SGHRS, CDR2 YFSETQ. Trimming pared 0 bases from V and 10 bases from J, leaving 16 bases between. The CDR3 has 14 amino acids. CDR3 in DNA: TGCGCCAGCAGCTTGGCTGGAACCGAGGGAGGAGCTTTCTTT. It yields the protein CASSLAGTEGGAFF.

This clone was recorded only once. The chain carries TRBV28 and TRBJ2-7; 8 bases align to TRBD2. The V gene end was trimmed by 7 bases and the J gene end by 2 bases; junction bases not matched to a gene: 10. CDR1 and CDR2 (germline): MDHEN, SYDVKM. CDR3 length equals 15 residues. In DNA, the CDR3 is TGTGCCAGCATCGATGGGACTAGGGCGACCTACGAGCAGTACTTC. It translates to CASIDGTRATYEQYF.

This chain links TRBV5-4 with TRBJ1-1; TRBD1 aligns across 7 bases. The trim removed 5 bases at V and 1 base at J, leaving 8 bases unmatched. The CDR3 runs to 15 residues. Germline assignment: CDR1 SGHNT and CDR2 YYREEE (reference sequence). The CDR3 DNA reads TGTGCCAGCAGTAGACAGGGCGCCTCGAACACTGAAGCTTTCTTT. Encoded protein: CASSRQGASNTEAFF. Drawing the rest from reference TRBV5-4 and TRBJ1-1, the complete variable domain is ETGVTQSPTHLIKTRGQQVTLRCSSQSGHNTVSWYQQALGQGPQFIFQYYREEENGRGNFPPRFSGLQFPNYSSELNVNALELDDSALYLCASSRQGASNTEAFFGQGTRLTVV.

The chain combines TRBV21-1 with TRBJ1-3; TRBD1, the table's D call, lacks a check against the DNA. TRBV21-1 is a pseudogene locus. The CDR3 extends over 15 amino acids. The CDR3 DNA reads TGTGCCAGCAGCAATAAGAACGACAGGGGAAACACCATATATTTT. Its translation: CASSNKNDRGNTIYF.

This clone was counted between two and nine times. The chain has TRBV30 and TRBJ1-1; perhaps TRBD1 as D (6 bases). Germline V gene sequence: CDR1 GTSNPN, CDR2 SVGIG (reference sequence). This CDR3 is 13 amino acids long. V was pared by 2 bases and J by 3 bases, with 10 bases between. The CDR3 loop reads CAWSRGAYTEAFF. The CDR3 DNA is TGTGCCTGGAGTCGGGGGGCGTACACTGAAGCTTTCTTT.

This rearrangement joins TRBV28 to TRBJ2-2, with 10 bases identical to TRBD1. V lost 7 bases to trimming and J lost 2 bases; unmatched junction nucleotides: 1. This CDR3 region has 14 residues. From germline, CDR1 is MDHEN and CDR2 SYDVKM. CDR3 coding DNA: TGTGCCAGCACGACAGGGGGCAACACCGGGGAGCTGTTTTTT. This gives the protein CASTTGGNTGELFF.

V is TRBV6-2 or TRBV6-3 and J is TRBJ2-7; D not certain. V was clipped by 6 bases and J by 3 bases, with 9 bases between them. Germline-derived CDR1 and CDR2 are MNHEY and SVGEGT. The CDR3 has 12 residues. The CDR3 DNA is TGTGCCAGCAGCGGGCAGATCTACGAGCAGTACTTC. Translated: CASSGQIYEQYF.